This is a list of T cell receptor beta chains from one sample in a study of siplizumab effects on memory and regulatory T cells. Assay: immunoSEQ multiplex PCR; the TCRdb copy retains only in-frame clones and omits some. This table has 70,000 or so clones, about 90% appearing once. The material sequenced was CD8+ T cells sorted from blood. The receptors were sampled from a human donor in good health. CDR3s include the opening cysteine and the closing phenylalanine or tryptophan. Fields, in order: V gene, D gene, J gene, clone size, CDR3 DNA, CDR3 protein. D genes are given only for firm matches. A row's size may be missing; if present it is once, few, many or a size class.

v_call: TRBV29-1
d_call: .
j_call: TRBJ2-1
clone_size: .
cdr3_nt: TGCAGCGTTGGACCCCCCGGGAATGAGCAGTTCTTC
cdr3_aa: CSVGPPGNEQFF

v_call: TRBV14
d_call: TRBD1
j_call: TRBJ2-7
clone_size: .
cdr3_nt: TGTGCCAGCAGCACGACAGGGGGCTACGAGCAGTACTTC
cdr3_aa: CASSTTGGYEQYF

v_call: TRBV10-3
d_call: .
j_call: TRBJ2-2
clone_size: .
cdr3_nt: TGTGCCATCAGTGTCGAAGAAGCGAACACCGGGGAGCTGTTTTTT
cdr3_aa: CAISVEEANTGELFF

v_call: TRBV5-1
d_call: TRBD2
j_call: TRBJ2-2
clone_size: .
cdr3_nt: TGCGCCAGCAGCTTGGAGGGAGGGGTCACCGGGGAGCTGTTTTTT
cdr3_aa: CASSLEGGVTGELFF

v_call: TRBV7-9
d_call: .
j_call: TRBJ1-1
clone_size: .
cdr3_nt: TGTGCCAGCAGCTTAGCGCGAGGGTTGAACACTGAAGCTTTCTTT
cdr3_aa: CASSLARGLNTEAFF

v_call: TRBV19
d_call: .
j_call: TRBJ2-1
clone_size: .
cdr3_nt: TGTGCCAGTAGTTGGGGGGCCGCCTACAATGAGCAGTTCTTC
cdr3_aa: CASSWGAAYNEQFF

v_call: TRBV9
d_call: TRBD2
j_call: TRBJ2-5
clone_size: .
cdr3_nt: TGTGCCAGCAGCGTGGGGGGGACCCTCCAAGAGACCCAGTACTTC
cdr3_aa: CASSVGGTLQETQYF

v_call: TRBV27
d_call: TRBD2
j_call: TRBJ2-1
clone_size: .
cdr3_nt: TGTGCCAGCCGAACTCTCCTGGGACTAGCGGATAACAATGAGCAGTTCTTC
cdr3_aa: CASRTLLGLADNNEQFF

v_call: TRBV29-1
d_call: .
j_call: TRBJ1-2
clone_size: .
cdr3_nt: TGCAGCGCCATCTCGACACCTTATGGCTACACCTTC
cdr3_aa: CSAISTPYGYTF

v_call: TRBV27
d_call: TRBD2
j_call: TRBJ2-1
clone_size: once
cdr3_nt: TGTGCCAGCAGTTTAGCGGGACTAGCGATAAATGAGCAGTTCTTC
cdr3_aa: CASSLAGLAINEQFF

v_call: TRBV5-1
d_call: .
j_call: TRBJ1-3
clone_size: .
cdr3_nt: TGCGCCAGCAGCTTGGAGGGAGGCTCTGGAAACACCATATATTTT
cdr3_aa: CASSLEGGSGNTIYF

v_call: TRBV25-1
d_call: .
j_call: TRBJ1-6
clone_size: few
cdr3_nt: TGTGCCAGCAGTCCCCTGGGGGGGTCACCCCTCCACTTT
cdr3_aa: CASSPLGGSPLHF

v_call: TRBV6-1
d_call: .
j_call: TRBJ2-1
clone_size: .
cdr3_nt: TGTGCCAGCAGTGAGGTCTTAGCGGTAAGCTCCTACAATGAGCAGTTCTTC
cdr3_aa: CASSEVLAVSSYNEQFF

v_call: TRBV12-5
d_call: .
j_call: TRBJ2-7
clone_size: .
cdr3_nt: TGTGCTAGTTCTCCCACCGGGTTGTGGCACGAGCAGTACTTC
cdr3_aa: CASSPTGLWHEQYF

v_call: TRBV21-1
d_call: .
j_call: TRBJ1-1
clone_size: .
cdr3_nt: TGTGCCAGCAGTCGATACGCTTTCTTT
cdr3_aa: CASSRYAFF

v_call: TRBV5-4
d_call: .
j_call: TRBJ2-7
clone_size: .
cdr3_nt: TGTGCCAGCAGCCAGACGGTAGGCTCCTACGAGCAGTACTTC
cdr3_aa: CASSQTVGSYEQYF

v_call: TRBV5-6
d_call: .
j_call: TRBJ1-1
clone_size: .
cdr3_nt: TGTGCCAGCAGCTTGGAAACGGTTACTATGAACACTGAAGCTTTCTTT
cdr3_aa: CASSLETVTMNTEAFF

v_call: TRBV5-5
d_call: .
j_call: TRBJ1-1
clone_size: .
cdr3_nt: TGTGCCAGCAGCCTCCAAGGTTTATGGACTGAAGCTTTCTTT
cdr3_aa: CASSLQGLWTEAFF

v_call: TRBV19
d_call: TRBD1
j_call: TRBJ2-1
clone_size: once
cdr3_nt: TGTGCCAGTAGTCGGGACAGCTACAATGAGCAGTTCTTC
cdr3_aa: CASSRDSYNEQFF

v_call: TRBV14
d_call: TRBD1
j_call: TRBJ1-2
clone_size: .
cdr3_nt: TGTGCCAGCAGCCACCCACAGGGGGGTGGCTACACCTTC
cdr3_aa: CASSHPQGGGYTF

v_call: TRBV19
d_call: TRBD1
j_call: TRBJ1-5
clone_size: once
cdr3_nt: TGTGCCAGTAGTCTACAGGGGGATCAGCCCCAGCATTTT
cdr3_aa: CASSLQGDQPQHF

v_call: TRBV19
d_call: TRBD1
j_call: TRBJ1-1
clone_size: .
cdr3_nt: TGTGCCAGTGGACAGGGGGCCACCCACGCTTTCTTT
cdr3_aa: CASGQGATHAFF

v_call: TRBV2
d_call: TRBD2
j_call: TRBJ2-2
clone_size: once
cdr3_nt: TGTGCCAGCAGACTAGCGGGGCCCCACACCGGGGAGCTGTTTTTT
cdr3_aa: CASRLAGPHTGELFF

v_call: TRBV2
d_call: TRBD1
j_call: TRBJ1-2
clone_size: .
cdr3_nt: TGTGCCAGCACCGGGACAGTGGATGGCTACACCTTC
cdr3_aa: CASTGTVDGYTF

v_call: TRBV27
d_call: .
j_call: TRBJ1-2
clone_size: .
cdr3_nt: TGTGCCAGCAGTGTCACTGCACTCGCCAACTATGGCTACACCTTC
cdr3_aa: CASSVTALANYGYTF

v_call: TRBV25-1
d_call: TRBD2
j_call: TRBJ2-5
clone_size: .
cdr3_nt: TGTGCCAGCAGTGAAGCGGGACTAGCGGGGGGGTACCAAGAGACCCAGTACTTC
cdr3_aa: CASSEAGLAGGYQETQYF

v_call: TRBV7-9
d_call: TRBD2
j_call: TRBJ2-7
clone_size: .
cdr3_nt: TGTGCCAGCAGCTCCGGACTAGCGGGGACCTCCTACGAGCAGTACTTC
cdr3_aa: CASSSGLAGTSYEQYF

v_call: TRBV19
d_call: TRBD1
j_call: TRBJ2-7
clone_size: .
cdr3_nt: TGTGCCAGTAGTCCCACGGGACAGACTTACGAGCAGTACTTC
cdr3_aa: CASSPTGQTYEQYF

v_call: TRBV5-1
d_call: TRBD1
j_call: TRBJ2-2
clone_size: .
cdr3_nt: TGCGCCAGCAGCTCTGCAGGGGGCCTCACCGGGGAGCTGTTTTTT
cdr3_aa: CASSSAGGLTGELFF

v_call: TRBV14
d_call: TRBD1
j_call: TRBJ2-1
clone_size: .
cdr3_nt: TGTGCCAGCAGCCGACGTAGAGGTGGGACAGTATACAATGAGCAGTTCTTC
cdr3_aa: CASSRRRGGTVYNEQFF

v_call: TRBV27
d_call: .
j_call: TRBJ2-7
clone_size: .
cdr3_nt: TGTGCCAGCAGTTTAATCGCAGCCTCCTACGAGCAGTACTTC
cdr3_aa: CASSLIAASYEQYF

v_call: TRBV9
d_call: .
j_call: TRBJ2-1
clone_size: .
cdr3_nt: TGTGCCAGCAGCGTAAACCCGGGCCAGTTCTATACCAATGAGCAGTTCTTC
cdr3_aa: CASSVNPGQFYTNEQFF

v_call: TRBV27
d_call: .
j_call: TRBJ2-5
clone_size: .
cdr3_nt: TGTGCCAGCAGTTTATCGGGCGGGTCGGGAGAGACCCAGTACTTC
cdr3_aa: CASSLSGGSGETQYF

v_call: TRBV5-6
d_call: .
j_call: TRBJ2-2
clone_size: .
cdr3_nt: TGTGCCAGCAGCTTAGCCCAAGCCGGGGAGCTGTTTTTT
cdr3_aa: CASSLAQAGELFF

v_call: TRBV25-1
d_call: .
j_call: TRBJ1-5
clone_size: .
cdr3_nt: TGTGCCAGCAGTGAAGGTCTCACCCAGCATTTT
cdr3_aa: CASSEGLTQHF

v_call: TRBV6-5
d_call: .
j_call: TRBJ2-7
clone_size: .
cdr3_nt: TGTGCCAGCACCCAGAGATGGGGCTACGAGCAGTACTTC
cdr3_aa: CASTQRWGYEQYF

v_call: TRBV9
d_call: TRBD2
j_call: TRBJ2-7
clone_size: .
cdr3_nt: TGTGCCAGCAGCCAGCGGGACTACTACGAGCAGTACTTC
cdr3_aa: CASSQRDYYEQYF

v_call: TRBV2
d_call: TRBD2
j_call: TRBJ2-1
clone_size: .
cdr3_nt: TGTGCCAGCAGTGATTGGACTAGCGGAGTTGAGCAGTTCTTC
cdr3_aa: CASSDWTSGVEQFF

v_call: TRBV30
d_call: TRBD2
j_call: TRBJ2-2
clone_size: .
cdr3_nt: TGTGCCTGGAGCGGACTAGCGGGGCCGAACACCGGGGAGCTGTTTTTT
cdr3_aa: CAWSGLAGPNTGELFF

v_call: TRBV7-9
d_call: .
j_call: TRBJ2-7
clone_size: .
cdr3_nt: TGTGCCAGCAGCTTAGAGTCCTACGAGCAGTACTTC
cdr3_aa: CASSLESYEQYF

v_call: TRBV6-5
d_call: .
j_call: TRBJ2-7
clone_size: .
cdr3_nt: TGTGCCAGCAGTTATCTCGGCCTCTACGAGCAGTACTTC
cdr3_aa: CASSYLGLYEQYF

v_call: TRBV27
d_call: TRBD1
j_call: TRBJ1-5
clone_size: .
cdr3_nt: TGTGCCAGCAGGACAGGGGTTGCCAATCAGCCCCAGCATTTT
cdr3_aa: CASRTGVANQPQHF

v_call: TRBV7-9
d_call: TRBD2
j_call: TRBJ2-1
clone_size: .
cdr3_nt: TGTGCCAGCAGTATAAGCGGGGGGGAATACAATGAGCAGTTCTTC
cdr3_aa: CASSISGGEYNEQFF

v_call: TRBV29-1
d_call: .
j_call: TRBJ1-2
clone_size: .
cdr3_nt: TGCAGCGTTGATGGGTCTAACTATGGCTACACCTTC
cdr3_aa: CSVDGSNYGYTF

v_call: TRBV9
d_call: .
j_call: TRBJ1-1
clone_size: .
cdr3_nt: TGTGCCAGCAGCGTTACACTCGACATGAACACTGAAGCTTTCTTT
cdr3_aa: CASSVTLDMNTEAFF

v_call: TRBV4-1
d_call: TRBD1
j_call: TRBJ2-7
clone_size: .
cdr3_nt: TGCGCCAGCAGCCAAGGGGGAGCAGGGGGCGACGAGCAGTACTTC
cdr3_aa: CASSQGGAGGDEQYF

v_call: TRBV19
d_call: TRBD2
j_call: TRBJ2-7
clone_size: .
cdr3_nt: TGTGCCAGTAGTATCGGACTAGCGATCGAGCAGTACTTC
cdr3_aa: CASSIGLAIEQYF

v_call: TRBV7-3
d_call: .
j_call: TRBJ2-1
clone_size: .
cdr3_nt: TGTGCCAGCAGCTTGGGCGGAGGTAATGAGCAGTTCTTC
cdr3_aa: CASSLGGGNEQFF

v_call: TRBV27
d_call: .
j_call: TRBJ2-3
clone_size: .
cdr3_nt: TGTGCCAGCAGTTTGAGTGGCTCCACAGATACGCAGTATTTT
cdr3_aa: CASSLSGSTDTQYF

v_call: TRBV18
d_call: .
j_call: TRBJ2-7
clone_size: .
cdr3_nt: TGTGCCAGCTCAACCTTCCCATCTTATACCTACGAGCAGTACTTC
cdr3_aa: CASSTFPSYTYEQYF